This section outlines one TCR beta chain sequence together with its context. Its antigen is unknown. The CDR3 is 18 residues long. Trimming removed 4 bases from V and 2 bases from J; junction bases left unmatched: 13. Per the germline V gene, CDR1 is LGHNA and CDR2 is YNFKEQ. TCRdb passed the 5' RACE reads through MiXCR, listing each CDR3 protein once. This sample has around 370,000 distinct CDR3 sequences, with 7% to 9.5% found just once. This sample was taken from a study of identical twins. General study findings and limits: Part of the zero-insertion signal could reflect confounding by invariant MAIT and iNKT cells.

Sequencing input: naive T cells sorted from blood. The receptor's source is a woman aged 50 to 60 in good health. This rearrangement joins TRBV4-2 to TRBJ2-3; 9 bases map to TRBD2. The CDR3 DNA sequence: TGTGCCAGCAGCCGAACAATTCCTAGCGGGGACAACACAGATACGCAGTATTTT. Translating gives CASSRTIPSGDNTDTQYF.